This is a list of T cell receptor beta chains from one sample in a study of T cell repertoires in cytomegalovirus infection. Using its own MiXCR run on the reads, TCRdb lists one record per CDR3 protein. The repertoire holds over 300,000 distinct CDR3 sequences, with under 20% as singletons. The sequenced sample consisted of PBMCs. Receptors originate from a human donor in good health (CMV status not recorded). Some clones in this sample may be carry-over from other donors' samples. Each CDR3 is given with its conserved first and last residue. A D gene is named only where the DNA matches it firmly. A clone size is listed for some rows: how often the clone was seen (once, few, many), or a class if it is expanded.

J: TRBJ1-2
size: NA
D: NA
V: TRBV3-1
length: 15
CDR3: CASSQVSGSDYGYTF
DNA: TGTGCCAGCAGCCAAGTATCAGGATCGGACTATGGCTACACCTTC

J: TRBJ2-5
size: many
D: TRBD2
V: TRBV7-2
length: 13
CDR3: CASSLEGGGPQYF
DNA: TGTGCCAGCAGCTTAGAGGGCGGGGGGCCCCAGTACTTC

J: TRBJ2-7
size: NA
D: NA
V: TRBV20-1
length: 13
CDR3: CSAATQGFSEQYF
DNA: TGCAGTGCTGCGACCCAAGGGTTCTCCGAGCAGTACTTC

J: TRBJ2-3
size: many
D: NA
V: TRBV27
length: 13
CDR3: CASSLIAPDTQYF
DNA: TGTGCCAGCAGTTTAATAGCCCCAGATACGCAGTATTTT

J: TRBJ2-1
size: many
D: NA
V: TRBV6-5
length: 14
CDR3: CASSPRGGEGEQFF
DNA: TGTGCCAGCAGTCCTAGGGGAGGCGAGGGTGAGCAGTTCTTC

J: TRBJ2-7
size: NA
D: NA
V: TRBV4-1
length: 13
CDR3: CASSQVPADEQYF
DNA: TGCGCCAGCAGCCAAGTCCCTGCGGACGAGCAGTACTTC

J: TRBJ2-5
size: NA
D: TRBD2
V: TRBV20-1
length: 18
CDR3: CSALGGFGGGTYQETQYF
DNA: TGCAGTGCTTTGGGCGGTTTCGGCGGGGGGACTTACCAAGAGACCCAGTACTTC

J: TRBJ2-1
size: NA
D: NA
V: TRBV20-1
length: 13
CDR3: CSASGDGYNEQFF
DNA: TGCAGTGCTAGCGGGGATGGATACAATGAGCAGTTCTTC

J: TRBJ1-5
size: few
D: NA
V: TRBV6-1
length: 17
CDR3: CASSEWGTATPNQPQHF
DNA: TGTGCCAGCAGTGAATGGGGGACCGCCACCCCTAATCAGCCCCAGCATTTT

J: TRBJ2-1
size: many
D: NA
V: TRBV11-3
length: 16
CDR3: CASSSGGGGADSEQFF
DNA: TGTGCCAGCAGCTCGGGGGGAGGGGGGGCAGATAGTGAGCAGTTCTTC

J: TRBJ2-1
size: NA
D: NA
V: TRBV10-3
length: 15
CDR3: CAISGGQGYDDEQFF
DNA: TGTGCCATCAGTGGGGGCCAGGGCTATGACGATGAGCAGTTCTTC

J: TRBJ2-3
size: few
D: TRBD2
V: TRBV5-4
length: 19
CDR3: CASSLGLGTSGGATDTQYF
DNA: TGTGCCAGCAGCTTGGGACTCGGGACTAGCGGGGGGGCCACAGATACGCAGTATTTT

J: TRBJ2-6
size: NA
D: TRBD1
V: TRBV25-1
length: 13
CDR3: CASSVTGAFVLTF
DNA: TGTGCCAGCAGTGTTACAGGGGCTTTCGTCCTGACTTTC

J: TRBJ2-2
size: NA
D: NA
V: TRBV6-5
length: 12
CDR3: CASSRSIGELFF
DNA: TGTGCCAGCAGCCGGTCTATCGGGGAGCTGTTTTTT

J: TRBJ2-1
size: NA
D: NA
V: TRBV20-1
length: 15
CDR3: CSARGQSGPFDEQFF
DNA: TGCAGTGCCCGAGGTCAATCGGGGCCGTTCGATGAGCAGTTCTTC

J: TRBJ2-7
size: NA
D: NA
V: TRBV20-1
length: 15
CDR3: CSASRPGVEMGEQYF
DNA: TGCAGTGCTAGCAGGCCGGGAGTAGAGATGGGCGAGCAGTACTTC

J: TRBJ1-1
size: few
D: TRBD1
V: TRBV6-2/TRBV6-3
length: 15
CDR3: CASNGRGHGNTEAFF
DNA: TGTGCCAGCAACGGGAGGGGGCACGGGAACACTGAAGCTTTCTTT

J: TRBJ1-1
size: NA
D: NA
V: TRBV20-1
length: 14
CDR3: CSARDTGIRTEAFF
DNA: TGCAGTGCTAGAGATACGGGGATTCGAACTGAAGCTTTCTTT

J: TRBJ1-1
size: few
D: TRBD1
V: TRBV20-1
length: 15
CDR3: CSARDPGQGNTEAFF
DNA: TGCAGTGCTAGAGATCCGGGACAGGGGAACACTGAAGCTTTCTTT

J: TRBJ1-5
size: NA
D: NA
V: TRBV20-1
length: 13
CDR3: CSARDYTNAYPHF
DNA: TGCAGTGCTAGAGATTATACCAATGCCTACCCGCATTTT

J: TRBJ2-7
size: few
D: TRBD1
V: TRBV3-1
length: 17
CDR3: CASSQDSGTGAVGEQYF
DNA: TGTGCCAGCAGCCAAGACTCCGGGACAGGGGCCGTTGGGGAGCAGTACTTC

J: TRBJ2-7
size: many
D: NA
V: TRBV5-1
length: 14
CDR3: CASSLSPSSYEQYF
DNA: TGCGCCAGCAGCTTGTCGCCTTCGTCCTACGAGCAGTACTTC

J: TRBJ1-1
size: NA
D: NA
V: TRBV7-9
length: 15
CDR3: CASSRTDSLNTEAFF
DNA: TGTGCCAGCAGCCGAACAGACAGTTTGAACACTGAAGCTTTCTTT

J: TRBJ1-1
size: NA
D: TRBD1
V: TRBV25-1
length: 16
CDR3: CASSEWGRGVNTEAFF
DNA: TGTGCCAGCAGTGAATGGGGCAGGGGGGTGAACACTGAAGCTTTCTTT

J: TRBJ2-7
size: NA
D: TRBD2
V: TRBV6-1
length: 14
CDR3: CASTISGSSYEQYF
DNA: TGTGCCAGCACCATAAGCGGGAGCTCCTACGAGCAGTACTTC

J: TRBJ2-1
size: many
D: NA
V: TRBV19
length: 15
CDR3: CASTPPESSYNEQFF
DNA: TGTGCCAGTACCCCGCCTGAGAGTTCCTACAATGAGCAGTTCTTC

J: TRBJ2-7
size: few
D: TRBD1
V: TRBV6-5
length: 15
CDR3: CASSYRVDRVYEQYF
DNA: TGTGCCAGCAGTTACAGGGTAGACAGGGTCTACGAGCAGTACTTC

J: TRBJ1-1
size: few
D: NA
V: TRBV6-5
length: 16
CDR3: CASSSGTWGPNTEAFF
DNA: TGTGCCAGCAGCTCCGGGACTTGGGGGCCGAACACTGAAGCTTTCTTT

J: TRBJ1-5
size: NA
D: NA
V: TRBV10-3
length: 16
CDR3: CAISESGQNSNQPQHF
DNA: TGTGCCATCAGTGAGTCAGGACAAAATAGCAATCAGCCCCAGCATTTT

J: TRBJ2-2
size: few
D: TRBD1
V: TRBV6-6
length: 16
CDR3: CASTQSGGSNTGELFF
DNA: TGTGCCAGCACCCAATCAGGGGGCTCGAACACCGGGGAGCTGTTTTTT

J: TRBJ1-5
size: NA
D: NA
V: TRBV27
length: 13
CDR3: CASSLSRVQPQHF
DNA: TGTGCCAGCAGTTTATCGAGGGTTCAGCCCCAGCATTTT

J: TRBJ2-1
size: NA
D: TRBD1
V: TRBV29-1
length: 14
CDR3: CSVYGDRVTDEQFF
DNA: TGCAGCGTTTACGGGGACAGGGTTACGGATGAGCAGTTCTTC

J: TRBJ1-5
size: few
D: NA
V: TRBV19
length: 14
CDR3: CASSITGSNQPQHF
DNA: TGTGCCAGTAGCATAACAGGGAGCAATCAGCCCCAGCATTTT

J: TRBJ2-3
size: NA
D: TRBD2
V: TRBV7-9
length: 17
CDR3: CASSPGLAGIHSDTQYF
DNA: TGTGCCAGCAGCCCCGGACTAGCGGGGATACATTCAGATACGCAGTATTTT

J: TRBJ2-7
size: many
D: NA
V: TRBV19
length: 13
CDR3: CASSPDRTYEQYF
DNA: TGTGCCAGTAGTCCTGATAGGACCTACGAGCAGTACTTC

J: TRBJ1-2
size: NA
D: TRBD1
V: TRBV7-2
length: 17
CDR3: CASSQTDWDSSNYGYTF
DNA: TGTGCCAGCAGCCAGACCGATTGGGACAGTTCTAACTATGGCTACACCTTC

J: TRBJ2-7
size: NA
D: NA
V: TRBV27
length: 13
CDR3: CASSPSWSPLAYF
DNA: TGTGCCAGCAGTCCCTCGTGGTCGCCACTCGCTTACTTC

J: TRBJ1-5
size: NA
D: TRBD1
V: TRBV6-6
length: 13
CDR3: CASSDREFQPQHF
DNA: TGTGCCAGCAGCGACAGGGAGTTCCAGCCCCAGCATTTT

J: TRBJ2-3
size: many
D: TRBD2
V: TRBV7-2
length: 16
CDR3: CASSLGLAGLTDTQYF
DNA: TGTGCCAGCAGCCTGGGACTAGCGGGACTCACAGATACGCAGTATTTT

J: TRBJ1-2
size: NA
D: NA
V: TRBV7-2
length: 12
CDR3: CASSLWEYGYTF
DNA: TGTGCCAGCAGCTTATGGGAGTATGGCTACACCTTC

J: TRBJ1-1
size: many
D: NA
V: TRBV4-1
length: 14
CDR3: CASSSAQGSTEAFF
DNA: TGCGCCAGCAGCTCTGCCCAGGGGAGCACTGAAGCTTTCTTT

J: TRBJ2-1
size: NA
D: TRBD2
V: TRBV5-1
length: 16
CDR3: CASSLVRGGPRNEQFF
DNA: TGCGCCAGCAGCTTGGTTCGCGGGGGGCCGCGTAATGAGCAGTTCTTC

J: TRBJ1-2
size: many
D: NA
V: TRBV6-1
length: 15
CDR3: CASRENSGSTYGYTF
DNA: TGTGCCAGCAGGGAGAACAGCGGTTCGACCTATGGCTACACCTTC

J: TRBJ1-2
size: NA
D: NA
V: TRBV28
length: 11
CDR3: CASRTSYGYTF
DNA: TGTGCCAGCCGGACTAGCTATGGCTACACCTTC

J: TRBJ2-2
size: many
D: NA
V: TRBV28
length: 14
CDR3: CASSLRGIPGELFF
DNA: TGTGCCAGCAGTTTAAGAGGGATCCCCGGGGAGCTGTTTTTT

J: TRBJ1-2
size: NA
D: NA
V: TRBV20-1
length: 10
CDR3: CSASDYGYTF
DNA: TGCAGTGCCTCGGACTATGGCTACACCTTC

J: TRBJ1-1
size: NA
D: TRBD1
V: TRBV29-1
length: 14
CDR3: CSVAKPGQAGEAFF
DNA: TGCAGCGTTGCGAAGCCCGGACAGGCTGGTGAAGCTTTCTTT

J: TRBJ2-7
size: NA
D: NA
V: TRBV7-6
length: 14
CDR3: CASSQGLFNYEQYF
DNA: TGTGCCAGCAGCCAGGGACTTTTTAACTACGAGCAGTACTTC

J: TRBJ1-5
size: many
D: NA
V: TRBV28
length: 17
CDR3: CASSPSAREGGNQPQHF
DNA: TGTGCCAGCAGTCCCTCGGCCAGGGAAGGCGGCAATCAGCCCCAGCATTTT

J: TRBJ2-7
size: NA
D: NA
V: TRBV28
length: 13
CDR3: CAITRGPPYEQYF
DNA: TGTGCCATCACCCGGGGGCCTCCCTACGAGCAGTACTTC

J: TRBJ1-1
size: NA
D: TRBD1
V: TRBV10-3
length: 14
CDR3: CAITERTGETEAFF
DNA: TGTGCCATCACCGAGAGGACAGGGGAGACTGAAGCTTTCTTT

J: TRBJ1-1
size: NA
D: NA
V: TRBV6-1
length: 19
CDR3: CASSYRVGIGRSRGTEACF
DNA: TGTGCCAGCAGTTACAGAGTAGGTATCGGAAGATCTAGGGGCACTGAAGCTTGCTTT

J: TRBJ1-1
size: many
D: NA
V: TRBV6-5
length: 15
CDR3: CASSYLPGTNTEAFF
DNA: TGTGCCAGCAGTTACTTGCCGGGGACGAACACTGAAGCTTTCTTT